This TCR beta chain was sequenced in a study of T-cell reconstitution after alpha-beta-depleted transplantation in children. Researchers prepared the TCRbeta library using unique molecular identifiers, the study reports. TCRdb re-called the PCR reads through MiXCR, storing one row per CDR3 protein. The sample contains hundreds of thousands of distinct CDR3 sequences, 10% of which appear only once. This clonotype has a count of ten or more. The CDR3 spans 15 residues. CDR1 is SGHDN and CDR2 is FVKESK in the germline V gene. V was clipped by 8 bases and J by 0 bases, with 15 bases between them. The receptor comes from a child aged 2-15 years with inherited bone marrow failure, due to receive a stem cell transplant. The sample here was PBMCs, taken before TCRalphabeta/CD19-depleted stem cell transplant. This chain connects TRBV14 to TRBJ2-3; possibly TRBD1 or TRBD2 for D (5 bases each). The CDR3 here is CASGPGQASTDTQYF. The CDR3 DNA reads TGTGCCAGCGGACCGGGGCAGGCGAGCACAGATACGCAGTATTTT.